This TCR beta chain is drawn from a study of T cells in Graves' hyperthyroidism and ophthalmopathy. Calling Graves' hyperthyroidism stable meant ophthalmopathy did not progress within 18 months. The PBMCs had their origin in more than 9.5 ml of fresh peripheral blood. RNA transcripts provided the source from which TCR beta CDR3 regions were amplified. A set of HTBI primers served as the primers for a first-round RT-PCR of the TCR CDR3. MiXCR, applied by TCRdb to the multiplex PCR reads, yields one record per CDR3 protein. The sample lists approximately 370,000 distinct CDR3 sequences; 15% were seen once. V shed 2 bases and J 4 bases; nucleotides not matched to a gene: 4. There are 14 residues in the CDR3. The table lists this clonotype with many counts.

Sequenced material: blood. The chain recombines TRBV12-3 or TRBV12-4 with TRBJ2-7; 8 nucleotides align to TRBD2. The TCR originated in a woman aged 25 to 39 with Graves' hyperthyroidism. CDR3 loop: CASSLISSGYEQYF. The DNA for the CDR3 is TGTGCCAGCAGTTTAATCTCTAGCGGGTACGAGCAGTACTTC.